This T cell receptor (beta chain) was sequenced during a study of cytomegalovirus exposure and HLA in healthy donors. General observations from the study: Presence/absence analyses treated sequencing depth as roughly uniform across donors.

A note on this clone: Its antigen is still unknown.

A multiplex PCR was run with 60 Vbeta primers and 13 Jbeta primers. Using immunoSEQ multiplex PCR, the repertoire was profiled, and TCRdb retains in-frame clones only, with some absent. Of about 180,000 clones listed, roughly 78% were seen once; the top ten hold 0.69%. This sequence originates from a woman between 40 and 55 years old in good health and CMV-seronegative. The sample was PBMCs.

The CDR3 DNA sequence: TGCGCCAGCAGTGTTACTGCGAATAACTATGGCTACACCTTC. Its protein is CASSVTANNYGYTF. The gene calls are TRBV10-2 and TRBJ1-2; D not certain. Trimming took off 4 bases at V and 1 base at J, with 10 bases between the two ends. The length of the CDR3 is 14 residues. Germline CDR1 reads WSHSY; CDR2 reads SAAADI.